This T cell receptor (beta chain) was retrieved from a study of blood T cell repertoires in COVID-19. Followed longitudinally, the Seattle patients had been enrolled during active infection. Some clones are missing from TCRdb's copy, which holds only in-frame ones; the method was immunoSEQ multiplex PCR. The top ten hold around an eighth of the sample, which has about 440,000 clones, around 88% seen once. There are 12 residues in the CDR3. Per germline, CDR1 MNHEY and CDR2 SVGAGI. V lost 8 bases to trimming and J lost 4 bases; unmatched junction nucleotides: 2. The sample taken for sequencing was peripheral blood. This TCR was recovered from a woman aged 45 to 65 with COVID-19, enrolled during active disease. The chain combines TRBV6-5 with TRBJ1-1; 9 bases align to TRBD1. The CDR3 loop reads CASGQGSTEAFF. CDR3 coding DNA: TGTGCCAGCGGACAGGGGTCCACTGAAGCTTTCTTT.